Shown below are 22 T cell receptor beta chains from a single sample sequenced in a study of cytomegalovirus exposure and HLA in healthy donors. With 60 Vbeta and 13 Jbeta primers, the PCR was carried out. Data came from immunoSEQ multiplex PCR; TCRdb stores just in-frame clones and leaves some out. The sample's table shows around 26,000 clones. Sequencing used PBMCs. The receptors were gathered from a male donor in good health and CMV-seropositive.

DNA of the CDR3: TGCGCCAGCAGTGACTCAATTCGGGGGACAGATACGCAGTATTTT. Protein: CASSDSIRGTDTQYF. The chain combines TRBV10-2 with TRBJ2-3; D possibly corresponds to TRBD2 (6 bases). The V end lost 3 bases, the J end lost 3 bases, and 13 bases lay between the germline ends. Germline V lookup: CDR1 WSHSY, CDR2 SAAADI. The CDR3 sequence is 15 residues long.

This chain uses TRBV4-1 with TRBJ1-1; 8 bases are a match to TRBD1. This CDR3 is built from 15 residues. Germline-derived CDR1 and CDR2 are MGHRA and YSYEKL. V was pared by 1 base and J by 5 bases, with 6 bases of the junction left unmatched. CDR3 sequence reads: CASSQGQGPWTEAFF. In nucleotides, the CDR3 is TGCGCCAGCAGCCAAGGACAGGGGCCATGGACTGAAGCTTTCTTT.

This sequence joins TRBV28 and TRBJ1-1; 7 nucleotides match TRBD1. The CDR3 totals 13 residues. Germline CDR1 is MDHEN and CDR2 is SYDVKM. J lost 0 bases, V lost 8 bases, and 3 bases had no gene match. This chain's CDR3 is CASAGTVNTEAFF. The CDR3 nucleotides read TGTGCCAGCGCCGGGACAGTGAACACTGAAGCTTTCTTT.

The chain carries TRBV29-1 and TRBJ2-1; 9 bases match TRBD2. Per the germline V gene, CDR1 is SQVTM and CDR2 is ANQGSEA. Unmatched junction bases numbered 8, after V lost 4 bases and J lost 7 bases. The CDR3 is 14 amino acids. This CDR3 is CSVAGGRAWNEQFF. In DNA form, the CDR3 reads TGCAGCGTTGCTGGCGGGAGGGCCTGGAATGAGCAGTTCTTC.

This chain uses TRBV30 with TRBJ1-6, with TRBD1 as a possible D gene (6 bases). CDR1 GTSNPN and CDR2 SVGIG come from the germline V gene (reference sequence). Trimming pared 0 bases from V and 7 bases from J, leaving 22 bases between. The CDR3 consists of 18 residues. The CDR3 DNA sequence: TGTGCCTGGAGTGTTCGGGGCAGGGGATCCTTAGGGAATTCACCCCTCCACTTT. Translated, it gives CAWSVRGRGSLGNSPLHF.

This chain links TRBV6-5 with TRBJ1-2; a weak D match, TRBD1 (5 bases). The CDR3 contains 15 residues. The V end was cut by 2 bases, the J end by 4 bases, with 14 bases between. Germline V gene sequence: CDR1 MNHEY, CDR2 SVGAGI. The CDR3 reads CASSYLTGLGYGYTF. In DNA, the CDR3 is TGTGCCAGCAGTTACCTAACAGGCCTCGGCTATGGCTACACCTTC.

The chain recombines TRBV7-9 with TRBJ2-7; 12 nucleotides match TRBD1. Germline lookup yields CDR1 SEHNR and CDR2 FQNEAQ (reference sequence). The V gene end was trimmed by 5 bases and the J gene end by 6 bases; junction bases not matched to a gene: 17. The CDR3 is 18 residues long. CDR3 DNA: TGTGCCAGCAGCCACCCTATTTGGGGACAGGGGGCGCGGTGCGAGCAGTACTTC. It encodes CASSHPIWGQGARCEQYF. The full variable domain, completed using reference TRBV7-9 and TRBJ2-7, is DTGVSQNPRHKITKRGQNVTFRCDPISEHNRLYWYRQTLGQGPEFLTYFQNEAQLEKSRLLSDRFSAERPKGSFSTLEIQRTEQGDSAMYLCASSHPIWGQGARCEQYFGPGTRLTVT.

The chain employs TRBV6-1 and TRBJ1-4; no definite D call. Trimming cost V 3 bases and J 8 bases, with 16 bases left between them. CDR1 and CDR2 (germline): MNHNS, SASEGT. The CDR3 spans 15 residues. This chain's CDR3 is CASSDQFQVREKLFF. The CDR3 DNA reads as TGTGCCAGCAGTGATCAGTTTCAGGTTAGGGAAAAACTGTTTTTT.

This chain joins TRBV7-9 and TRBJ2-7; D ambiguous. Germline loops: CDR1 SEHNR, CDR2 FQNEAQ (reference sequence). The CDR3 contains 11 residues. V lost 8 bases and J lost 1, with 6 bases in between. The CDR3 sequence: CASVQSYEQYF. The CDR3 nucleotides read TGTGCCAGCGTGCAGTCCTACGAGCAGTACTTC.

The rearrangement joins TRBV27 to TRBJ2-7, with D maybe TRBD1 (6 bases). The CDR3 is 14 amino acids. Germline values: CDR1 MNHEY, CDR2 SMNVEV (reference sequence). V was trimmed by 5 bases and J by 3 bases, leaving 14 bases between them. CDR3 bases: TGTGCCAGCAGTCCACGACAGGTTGTCTACGAGCAGTACTTC. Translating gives CASSPRQVVYEQYF.

The CDR3 sequence: CASSYGGRVDEQFF. The DNA of the CDR3 is TGTGCCAGCAGTTACGGCGGGAGGGTCGATGAGCAGTTCTTC. The V and J genes are TRBV6-5 and TRBJ2-1; 9 bases are a match to TRBD2. Trimming took 2 bases from V and 8 from J; bases not matched to a gene: 4. This CDR3 spans 14 amino acids. Germline V gives CDR1 MNHEY, CDR2 SVGAGI.

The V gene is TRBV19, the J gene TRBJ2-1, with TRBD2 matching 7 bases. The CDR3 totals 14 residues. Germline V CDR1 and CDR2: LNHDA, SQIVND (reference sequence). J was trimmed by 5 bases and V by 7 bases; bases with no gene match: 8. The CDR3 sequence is CASTVRGYDNEQFF. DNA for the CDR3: TGTGCCAGTACTGTGCGGGGGTACGACAATGAGCAGTTCTTC.

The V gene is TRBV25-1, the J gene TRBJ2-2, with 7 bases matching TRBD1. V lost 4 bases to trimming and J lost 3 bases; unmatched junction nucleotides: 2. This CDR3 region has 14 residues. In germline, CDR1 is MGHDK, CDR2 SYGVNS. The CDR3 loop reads CASSADRDTGELFF. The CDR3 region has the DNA TGTGCCAGCAGTGCCGACAGGGACACCGGGGAGCTGTTTTTT.

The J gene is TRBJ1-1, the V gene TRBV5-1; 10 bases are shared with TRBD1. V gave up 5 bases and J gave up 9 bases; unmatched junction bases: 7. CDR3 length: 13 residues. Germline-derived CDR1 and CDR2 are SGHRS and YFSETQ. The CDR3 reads CASSPGQGEKAFF. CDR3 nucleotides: TGCGCCAGCAGTCCAGGACAGGGGGAAAAAGCTTTCTTT.

The CDR3 here is CASSPRGSTDTQYF. DNA of the CDR3: TGTGCCAGCTCACCCAGGGGCAGCACAGATACGCAGTATTTT. V and J are TRBV18 and TRBJ2-3; perhaps TRBD1 as D (6 bases). The CDR3 is 14 residues long. V was trimmed by 3 bases and J by 0 bases, leaving 7 bases between them. CDR1 is KGHSH, CDR2 LQKENI, per germline.

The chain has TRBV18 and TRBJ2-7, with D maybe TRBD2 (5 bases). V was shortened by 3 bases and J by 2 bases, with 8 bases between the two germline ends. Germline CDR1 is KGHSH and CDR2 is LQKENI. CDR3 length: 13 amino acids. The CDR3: CASSPSGTYEQYF. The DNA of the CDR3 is TGTGCCAGCTCACCGTCCGGGACCTACGAGCAGTACTTC.

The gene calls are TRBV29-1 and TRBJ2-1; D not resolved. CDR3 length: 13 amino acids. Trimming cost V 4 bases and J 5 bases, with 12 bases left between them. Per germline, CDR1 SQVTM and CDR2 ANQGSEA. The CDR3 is CSVATGLDNEQFF. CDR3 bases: TGCAGCGTTGCCACTGGTTTGGACAATGAGCAGTTCTTC.

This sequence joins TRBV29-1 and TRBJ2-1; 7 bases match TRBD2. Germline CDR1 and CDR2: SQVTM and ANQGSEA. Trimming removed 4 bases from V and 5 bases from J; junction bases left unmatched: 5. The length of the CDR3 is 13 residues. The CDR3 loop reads CSVGLASDNEQFF. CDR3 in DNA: TGCAGCGTTGGACTAGCCTCGGACAATGAGCAGTTCTTC.

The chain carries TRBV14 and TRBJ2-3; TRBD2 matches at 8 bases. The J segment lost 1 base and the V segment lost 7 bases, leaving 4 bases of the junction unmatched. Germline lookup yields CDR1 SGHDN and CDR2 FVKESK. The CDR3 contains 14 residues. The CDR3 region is CASNQAGGTDTQYF. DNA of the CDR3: TGTGCCAGCAATCAAGCGGGAGGCACAGATACGCAGTATTTT.

The CDR3 spells CASSQDLGLAGGLRDEQFF. CDR3 DNA: TGTGCCAGCAGCCAAGACTTGGGACTAGCGGGGGGGCTTAGGGATGAGCAGTTCTTC. The chain employs TRBV4-2 and TRBJ2-1; 16 nucleotides line up with TRBD2. V trimming: 0 bases; J trimming: 8 bases; junction bases outside the gene matches: 10. Germline CDR1 LGHNA, CDR2 YNFKEQ. The CDR3 totals 19 residues.

The CDR3 sequence is CATQTGGFNQPQHF. The DNA of the CDR3 is TGTGCCACTCAGACAGGGGGGTTCAATCAGCCCCAGCATTTT. The J gene is TRBJ1-5, the V gene TRBV6-5; 9 nucleotides match TRBD1. This CDR3 has 14 amino acids. Germline CDR1 reads MNHEY; CDR2 reads SVGAGI. After removal of 10 bases from V and 3 bases from J, the junction contained 7 bases not matched to a gene.

The CDR3, as DNA: TGTGCCAGTATGCCCGGGCGGGGTATAAAGTGGGGCAATCAGCCCCAGCATTTT. Its translation is CASMPGRGIKWGNQPQHF. V is TRBV19 and J is TRBJ1-5, with no clear D. Per germline, CDR1 LNHDA and CDR2 SQIVND (reference sequence). The V end lost 7 bases, the J end lost 2 bases, and 24 bases lay between the germline ends. CDR3 length: 18 residues. Variable domain in full (rest from reference TRBV19 and TRBJ1-5): DGGITQSPKYLFRKEGQNVTLSCEQNLNHDAMYWYRQDPGQGLRLIYYSQIVNDFQKGDIAEGYSVSREKKESFPLTVTSAQKNPTAFYLCASMPGRGIKWGNQPQHFGDGTRLSIL.